This TCR beta chain is drawn from a study of PD-1 blockade in classical Hodgkin lymphoma. Study context: The study gave patients nivolumab 3 mg/kg intravenously every 2 weeks.

Study-level results: Partial responders and progressors had significantly lower baseline TCR diversity.

This clone was observed a single time. Its antigen is unidentified. The method was immunoSEQ multiplex PCR; TCRdb's version includes in-frame clones alone and lacks a portion of them. The sample holds 14,000 or so clones, under 90% seen once. Relapses following autologous stem cell transplantation were seen in all patients, with brentuximab vedotin exposure varying. Classifying best responses yielded complete response, partial response or progressive disease. V was shortened by 8 bases and J by 5 bases, with 16 bases between the two germline ends. The CDR3 contains 14 residues. Germline V lookup: CDR1 SNHLY, CDR2 FYNNEI.

The TCR sequence derives from a human donor with classical Hodgkin lymphoma. The V call is TRBV2, the J call TRBJ2-1, with D perhaps being TRBD1 or TRBD2 (6 bases each). The material was peripheral blood mononuclear cells (PBMCs), obtained at baseline. The CDR3 sequence is CASRRGEYDNEQFF. Here the CDR3 DNA reads TGTGCCAGCCGGAGGGGGGAATATGACAATGAGCAGTTCTTC.